Following are 25 T cell receptor beta chains from one sample sequenced in a study of glioma-infiltrating T cells. The iRepertoire nested amplicon-rescue multiplex PCR amplified TCR alpha and beta CDR3s from RNA. TCRdb re-analysed the multiplex PCR reads in MiXCR, keeping a single row per CDR3 protein. The table lists about 410,000 distinct CDR3 sequences, 41% of them singletons. The specimen was glioma tissue, nonneoplastic brain tissue, or PBMCs (not recorded which). These TCRs come from a human donor with low-grade glioma or glioblastoma, undergoing nonglioma brain surgery, or in good health (not recorded which).

Comments on this clonotype: This clone may be a read error of a much larger clone one base away. This chain uses TRBV20-1 with TRBJ2-1; D is unclear. This CDR3 comprises 17 residues. Trimming took 6 bases from V and 0 from J, leaving 21 bases between them. Germline CDR1 and CDR2: DFQATT and SNEGSKA (reference sequence). The CDR3, as DNA: TGCAGTGCAATTACTCTGCTAGAACCCGGCTCCTACAATGAGCAGTTCTTC. Amino acid sequence: CSAITLLEPGSYNEQFF.

The V call is TRBV7-2, the J call TRBJ1-2; perhaps TRBD1 as D (5 bases). This CDR3 region has 13 residues. V shed 3 bases and J shed 10 bases, with 15 bases lying between them. Germline V gene lookup returns CDR1 SGHTA and CDR2 FQGNSA. Here the CDR3 reads CASSFNGVTVYTF. CDR3 bases: TGTGCCAGCAGCTTCAACGGTGTGACAGTCTACACCTTC.

CDR3 amino acids: CSARGPGNYGYTF. For the CDR3, the DNA is TGCAGTGCTAGAGGGCCAGGGAACTATGGCTACACCTTC. The genes are TRBV20-1 and TRBJ1-2, with D maybe TRBD1 (5 bases). Germline V gives CDR1 DFQATT, CDR2 SNEGSKA (reference sequence). CDR3 length: 13 amino acids. V lost 1 base, J lost 2 bases, and 8 bases lay in between.

Note on this clonotype: A much larger clone sits a single nucleotide away, making a read error possible. Without the conserved terminal phenylalanine or tryptophan, this CDR3 likely stems from a read error. V and J are TRBV6-2 or TRBV6-3 and TRBJ2-1; perhaps TRBD2 as D (6 bases). The CDR3 extends over 14 amino acids. V lost 4 bases to trimming and J lost 2 bases, with 9 bases between them. The germline V gene has CDR1 MNHEY and CDR2 SVGEGT. The DNA for the CDR3 is TGTGCCAGCAGTTTAGCGGCAACCTACAATGAGCAGTTCATC. Translated: CASSLAATYNEQFI.

The chain joins TRBV4-1 to TRBJ2-7, with D tentatively TRBD1 (6 bases). The CDR3 loop spans 14 amino acids. Deletions cut 3 bases from V and 6 bases from J, with 15 bases between. CDR1 and CDR2 from the germline V gene are MGHRA and YSYEKL. This CDR3 reads CASSQVQGISEQYF. DNA of the CDR3: TGCGCCAGCAGCCAGGTACAGGGAATAAGCGAGCAGTACTTC.

About this clonotype: A read error may explain this, as a much larger clone is one base away. V and J are TRBV6-9 and TRBJ2-7; D might be TRBD2 (5 bases). This CDR3 is built from 14 residues. V lost 4 bases to trimming and J lost 2 bases, with 12 bases between them. Germline values: CDR1 MNHGY, CDR2 SVAAGI. DNA for the CDR3: TGTGCCAGCAGTTTTTCGGAGGACGCCTACGAGCAGTACTTC. This encodes CASSFSEDAYEQYF.

As regards this clonotype: A much larger clone lies a single base off, so this may be a read error. This chain joins TRBV6-2 or TRBV6-3 and TRBJ2-5; TRBD2 is a possible D gene (5 bases). The length of the CDR3 is 13 residues. CDR1 is MNHEY, CDR2 SVGEGT, per germline. The CDR3 DNA sequence: TGTGCCAGCAGCCCAGCGGACCAAGAGACCCGGTACTTC. It is translated as CASSPADQETRYF.

This clonotype was picked up one time. The gene calls are TRBV20-1 and TRBJ1-6, with D perhaps matching TRBD1 (5 bases). Trimming left V 5 bases short and J 10 bases short, with 15 bases between. The CDR3 totals 13 residues. Germline V gene sequence: CDR1 DFQATT, CDR2 SNEGSKA (reference sequence). DNA for the CDR3: TGCAGTGCTCAAGGGGCAGAAGGATCACCCCTCCACTTT. This codes for CSAQGAEGSPLHF.

In the case of this clonotype: As the CDR3 is not closed by the conserved phenylalanine or tryptophan, this likely results from a read error. The chain recombines TRBV5-1 with TRBJ1-1; D uncertain. The V gene's germline CDR1 is SGHRS and CDR2 YFSETQ. Trimming took 0 bases from V and 2 from J, leaving 5 bases between them. The CDR3 is 13 amino acids. CDR3 nucleotides: TGCGCCAGCAGCTTGGGGGGTAACACTGAAGCTTTCTAT. This encodes CASSLGGNTEAFY.

J is TRBJ2-2 and V is TRBV20-1; 8 positions agree with TRBD1. This CDR3 is built from 14 residues. Germline V CDR1 and CDR2: DFQATT, SNEGSKA (reference sequence). V lost 3 bases, J lost 3 bases, and 3 bases stayed unmatched. Here the CDR3 DNA reads TGCAGTGCTAGCCTGGACAGGGACACCGGGGAGCTGTTTTTT. This sequence encodes CSASLDRDTGELFF.

This clonotype appeared many times. The chain employs TRBV7-2 and TRBJ1-1; D gene ambiguous. CDR3 size: 13 residues. V was pared by 0 bases and J by 10 bases, with 12 bases between. Per germline, CDR1 SGHTA and CDR2 FQGNSA. The CDR3 DNA reads as TGTGCCAGCAGCTTAGCTGGGCGGATGGGAGCTTTCTTT. It codes for CASSLAGRMGAFF.

V gene TRBV18 combines with J gene TRBJ1-1; D call uncertain. CDR1 is KGHSH, CDR2 LQKENI, per germline. Trimming removed 2 bases from V and 7 bases from J, with 11 bases in between. The length of the CDR3 is 13 residues. CDR3: CASSPTPGGEAFF. CDR3 nucleotides: TGTGCCAGCTCACCAACGCCAGGTGGTGAAGCTTTCTTT.

Comment on this clonotype: An end of the junction differs from the germline gene, which may be a read error. This rearrangement joins TRBV28 to TRBJ1-3, with a tentative D call TRBD1 (5 bases). CDR3 size: 14 residues. CDR1 is MDHEN, CDR2 SYDVKM, per germline. The CDR3 is CASIPAGPGNTIYF. The CDR3 DNA sequence: TGTGCCAGCATCCCTGCAGGGCCTGGAAATACCATATATTTT. Full variable domain (rest looked up from reference TRBV28 and TRBJ1-3): DVKVTQSSRYLVKRTGEKVFLECVQDMDHENMFWYRQDPGLGLRLIYFSYDVKMKEKGDIPEGYSVSREKKERFSLILESASTNQTSMYLCASIPAGPGNTIYFGEGSWLTVV.

This clonotype was seen ten or more times. The CDR3 reads CASSESSPLNEQFF. As DNA, the CDR3 is TGTGCCAGCAGTGAATCCTCCCCCTTGAATGAGCAGTTCTTC. The chain combines TRBV25-1 with TRBJ2-1; D unclear. This CDR3 region has 14 residues. V lost 1 base and J 7 bases, leaving 11 bases between the germline ends. Germline lookup yields CDR1 MGHDK and CDR2 SYGVNS.

This clonotype appeared many times. This sequence joins TRBV28 and TRBJ2-7, with TRBD1 matching 7 bases. CDR3 length: 13 residues. Trimming removed 3 bases from V and 4 bases from J; junction bases left unmatched: 3. Germline CDR1 MDHEN, CDR2 SYDVKM. CDR3 coding DNA: TGTGCCAGCAGTTTGAGGGGGCCTTACGAGCAGTACTTC. Translation gives CASSLRGPYEQYF.

The V gene is TRBV28, the J gene TRBJ2-1; perhaps TRBD2 as D (6 bases). The V gene lost 8 bases and the J gene lost 12 bases, with 26 bases spanning the gap. The CDR3 is made up of 15 amino acids. In germline, CDR1 is MDHEN, CDR2 SYDVKM. The CDR3 DNA reads as TGTGCCAGCTTGAAGGCCAGCGGGCCCCTCTACGGGCAGTTCTTC. This translates into CASLKASGPLYGQFF. The whole variable domain, filled in from reference TRBV28 and TRBJ2-1, reads DVKVTQSSRYLVKRTGEKVFLECVQDMDHENMFWYRQDPGLGLRLIYFSYDVKMKEKGDIPEGYSVSREKKERFSLILESASTNQTSMYLCASLKASGPLYGQFFGPGTRLTVL.

This clonotype was counted between two and nine times. This chain joins TRBV28 and TRBJ1-1, with a tentative D call TRBD1 (6 bases). CDR3 length equals 14 residues. Trimming left V 3 bases short and J 2 bases short, with 10 bases between. The V gene's germline CDR1 is MDHEN and CDR2 SYDVKM. In DNA form, the CDR3 reads TGTGCCAGCAGTTTCTTAGGGGGAAACACTGAAGCTTTCTTT. It codes for CASSFLGGNTEAFF.

As regards this clonotype: A read error is possible here, since a much larger clone lies one base away. This chain joins TRBV27 and TRBJ2-1, with D perhaps matching TRBD1 or TRBD2 (5 bases each). CDR1 and CDR2 (germline): MNHEY, SMNVEV (reference sequence). Between the trimmed V and J ends, which lost 3 bases and 5 bases, there was a span of 17 bases. The CDR3 consists of 16 residues. This CDR3 reads CASSFGGLRYDNEQFF. DNA of the CDR3: TGTGCCAGCAGTTTTGGGGGTCTAAGATACGACAATGAGCAGTTCTTC.

This sequence joins TRBV14 and TRBJ2-7, with a possible D match to TRBD1 (6 bases). Trimming removed 5 bases at V and 2 bases at J, with 10 bases between. This CDR3 region has 13 residues. Germline V gene data show CDR1 as SGHDN and CDR2 as FVKESK. The CDR3: CASSKDSPYEQYF. The CDR3 DNA follows: TGTGCCAGCAGCAAGGACAGCCCCTACGAGCAGTACTTC.

This rearrangement joins TRBV28 to TRBJ2-5; possible D gene TRBD2, 6 bases. V was shortened by 2 bases and J by 4 bases, with 17 bases between the two germline ends. This CDR3 contains 16 residues. Germline CDR1 and CDR2: MDHEN and SYDVKM. For the CDR3, the DNA is TGTGCCAGCAGTTTAGGGGCTAGCGAGTTTGTAGAGACCCAGTACTTC. It codes for CASSLGASEFVETQYF.

The chain uses TRBV5-1 and TRBJ2-3; the match to TRBD2 covers 9 bases. Germline V gene data show CDR1 as SGHRS and CDR2 as YFSETQ. V lost 4 bases to trimming and J lost 13 bases; unmatched junction nucleotides: 7. The CDR3 runs to 12 residues. The CDR3 region is CASSTAGTSKYF. DNA of the CDR3: TGCGCCAGCAGCACGGCCGGGACTAGCAAGTATTTT.

There are a few counts of this clonotype. The V call is TRBV28, the J call TRBJ1-1; D possibly corresponds to TRBD1 (6 bases). The CDR3 runs to 15 residues. V lost 6 bases, J lost 3 bases, and 17 bases lay in between. Germline values: CDR1 MDHEN, CDR2 SYDVKM. The CDR3 region has the DNA TGTGCCAGCAGGACCTACAGGGCAAGAGACACTGAAGCTTTCTTT. Translation gives CASRTYRARDTEAFF. The full variable domain, in which reference TRBV28 and TRBJ1-1 provide the parts outside the CDR3, is DVKVTQSSRYLVKRTGEKVFLECVQDMDHENMFWYRQDPGLGLRLIYFSYDVKMKEKGDIPEGYSVSREKKERFSLILESASTNQTSMYLCASRTYRARDTEAFFGQGTRLTVV.

This chain links TRBV29-1 with TRBJ2-1; D gene unclear. Trimming removed 8 bases from V and 9 bases from J, with 23 bases in between. CDR3 length equals 14 residues. Germline V lookup: CDR1 SQVTM, CDR2 ANQGSEA. The CDR3 coding sequence is TGCAGCTCCCAAGGCCGGGTAGGTTCGGGTGAGCAGTTCTTC. It specifies CSSQGRVGSGEQFF.

This clonotype turned up a few times. J is TRBJ2-5 and V is TRBV20-1; D unresolved. Per germline, CDR1 DFQATT and CDR2 SNEGSKA (reference sequence). The V end was cut by 5 bases, the J end by 5 bases, with 12 bases between. The CDR3 is made up of 12 amino acids. CDR3 bases: TGCAGTGCTGAGACCCCTGGGGAGACCCAGTACTTC. Translation: CSAETPGETQYF.

This clonotype was detected a few times. The chain has TRBV6-4 and TRBJ2-2, with D unresolved. V shed 3 bases and J shed 5 bases, with 7 bases lying between them. The CDR3 consists of 13 residues. The germline V gene has CDR1 MRHNA and CDR2 SNTAGT. The DNA for the CDR3 is TGTGCCAGCAGTGAAGGATGGACCGGGGAGCTGTTTTTT. Its protein is CASSEGWTGELFF.